Sequencing of this T cell receptor beta chain was carried out in a study of cytomegalovirus exposure and HLA in healthy donors. Each donor's status was that of a healthy bone marrow donor. The V and J ends lost 5 bases and 4 bases respectively, with 19 bases between them. Germline-derived CDR1 and CDR2 are SGHRS and YFSETQ. The CDR3 runs 17 residues. The PCR contained 60 Vbeta and 13 Jbeta primers. Only in-frame clones appear in the TCRdb table, and some are missing; sequencing was by immunoSEQ multiplex PCR. Found here are 40,000 to 55,000 clones, around 81% of them singletons; the top ten hold roughly 8%. Points from the study as a whole: TCR beta chain V- and J-gene trimming was linked, in a later analysis, to a missense variant in DCLRE1C.

Points on this clone: The antigen is not known.

Source material: PBMCs. This chain connects TRBV5-1 to TRBJ2-6; D gene ambiguous. The source of this sequence is a man in his thirties or forties in good health and CMV-seropositive. The CDR3 sequence is CASSPAPGDSGANVLTF. The CDR3 DNA reads TGCGCCAGCAGTCCGGCGCCCGGCGACTCCGGGGCCAACGTCCTGACTTTC. Looking up the rest from reference TRBV5-1 and TRBJ2-6 gives the full variable domain: KAGVTQTPRYLIKTRGQQVTLSCSPISGHRSVSWYQQTPGQGLQFLFEYFSETQRNKGNFPGRFSGRQFSNSRSEMNVSTLELGDSALYLCASSPAPGDSGANVLTFGAGSRLTVL.